The present entry profiles one T cell receptor (beta chain) with its context. This record comes from a study of cytomegalovirus exposure and HLA in healthy donors. Primers for the PCR totalled 60 Vbeta and 13 Jbeta. Some clones are missing from TCRdb's copy, which holds only in-frame ones; the method was immunoSEQ multiplex PCR. The table lists approximately 140,000 clones, roughly four fifths of them singletons. Each of the donors was a healthy bone marrow donor. The clonotype originates from a woman aged 40-49 years in good health and CMV-seronegative. The sample consisted of PBMCs.

This chain's CDR3 is CASRTGGQSPLHF. The CDR3 nucleotides are TGTGCCAGCAGGACAGGGGGGCAATCACCCCTCCACTTT. The chain is built from TRBV6-5 and TRBJ1-6; 9 bases align to TRBD1. The CDR3 is 13 amino acids. Germline V gene lookup returns CDR1 MNHEY and CDR2 SVGAGI. V shed 6 bases, J shed 10 bases, and the junction held 4 bases outside the gene matches.